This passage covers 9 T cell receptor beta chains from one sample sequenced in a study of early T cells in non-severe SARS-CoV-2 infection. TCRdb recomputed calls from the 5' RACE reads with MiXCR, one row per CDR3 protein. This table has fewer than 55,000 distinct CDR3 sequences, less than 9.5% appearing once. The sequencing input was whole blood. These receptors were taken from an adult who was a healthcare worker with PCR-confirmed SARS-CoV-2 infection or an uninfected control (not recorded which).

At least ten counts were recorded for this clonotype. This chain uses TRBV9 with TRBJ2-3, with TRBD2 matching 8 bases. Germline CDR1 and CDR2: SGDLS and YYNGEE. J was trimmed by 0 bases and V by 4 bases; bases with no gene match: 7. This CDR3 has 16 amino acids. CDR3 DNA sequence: TGTGCCAGCAGCCCGCGACTAGCGCCTAGCACAGATACGCAGTATTTT. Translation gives CASSPRLAPSTDTQYF.

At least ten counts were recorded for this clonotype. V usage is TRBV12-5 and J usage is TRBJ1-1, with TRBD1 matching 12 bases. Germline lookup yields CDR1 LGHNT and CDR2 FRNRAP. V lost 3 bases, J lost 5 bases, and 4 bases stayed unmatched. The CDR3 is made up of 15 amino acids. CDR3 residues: CASGFQGQGATEAFF. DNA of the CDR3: TGTGCTAGTGGTTTCCAGGGACAGGGGGCTACTGAAGCTTTCTTT.

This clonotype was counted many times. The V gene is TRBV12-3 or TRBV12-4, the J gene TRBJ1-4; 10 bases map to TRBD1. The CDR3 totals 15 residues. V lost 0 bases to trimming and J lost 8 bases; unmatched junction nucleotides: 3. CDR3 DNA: TGTGCCAGCAGTTTAGCGATGGGACAGGGGGAAAAACTGTTTTTT. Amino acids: CASSLAMGQGEKLFF.

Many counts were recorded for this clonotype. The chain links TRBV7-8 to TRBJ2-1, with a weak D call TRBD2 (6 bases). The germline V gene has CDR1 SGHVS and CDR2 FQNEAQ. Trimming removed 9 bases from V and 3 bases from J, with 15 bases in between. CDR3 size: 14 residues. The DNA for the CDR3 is TGTGCCAGTGGGGGGAGGTGGGACTACAATGAGCAGTTCTTC. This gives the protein CASGGRWDYNEQFF.

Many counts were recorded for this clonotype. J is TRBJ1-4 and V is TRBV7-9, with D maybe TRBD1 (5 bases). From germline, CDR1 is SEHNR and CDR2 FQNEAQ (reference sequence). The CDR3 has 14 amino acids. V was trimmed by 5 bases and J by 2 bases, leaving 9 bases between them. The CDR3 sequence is CASSRQPTNEKLFF. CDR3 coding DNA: TGTGCCAGCAGCCGACAGCCTACTAATGAAAAACTGTTTTTT. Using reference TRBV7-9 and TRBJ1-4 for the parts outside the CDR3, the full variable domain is DTGVSQNPRHKITKRGQNVTFRCDPISEHNRLYWYRQTLGQGPEFLTYFQNEAQLEKSRLLSDRFSAERPKGSFSTLEIQRTEQGDSAMYLCASSRQPTNEKLFFGSGTQLSVL.

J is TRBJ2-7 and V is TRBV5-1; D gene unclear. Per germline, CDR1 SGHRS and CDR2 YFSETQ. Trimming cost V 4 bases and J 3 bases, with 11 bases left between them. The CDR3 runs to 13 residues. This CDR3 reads CASSRNSFYEQYF. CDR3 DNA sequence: TGCGCCAGCAGCCGAAATAGCTTCTACGAGCAGTACTTC.

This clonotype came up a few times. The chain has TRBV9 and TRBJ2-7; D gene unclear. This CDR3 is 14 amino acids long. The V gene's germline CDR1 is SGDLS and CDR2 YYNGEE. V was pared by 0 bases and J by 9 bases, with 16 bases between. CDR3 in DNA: TGTGCCAGCAGCGTAGATCTTTACAGATCCGGGCAGTACTTC. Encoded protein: CASSVDLYRSGQYF.

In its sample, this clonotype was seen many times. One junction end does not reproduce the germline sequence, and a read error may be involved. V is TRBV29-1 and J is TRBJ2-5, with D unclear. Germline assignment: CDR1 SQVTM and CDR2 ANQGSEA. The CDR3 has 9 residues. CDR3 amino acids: CSVQGTQYF. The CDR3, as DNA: TGCAGCGTTCAAGGGACCCAGTACTTC.

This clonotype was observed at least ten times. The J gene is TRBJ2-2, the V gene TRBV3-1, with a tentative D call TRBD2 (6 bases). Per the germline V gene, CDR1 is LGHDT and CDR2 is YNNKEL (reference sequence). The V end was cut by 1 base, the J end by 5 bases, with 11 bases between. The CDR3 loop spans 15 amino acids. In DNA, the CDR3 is TGTGCCAGCAGCCAAGCGGGGGTAGGGACCGGGGAGCTGTTTTTT. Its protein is CASSQAGVGTGELFF.